This entry features one T cell receptor beta chain sequence. Sequenced by immunoSEQ multiplex PCR; TCRdb stores in-frame clones only, minus some. The repertoire holds 100,000 to 150,000 clones, with about 87% as singletons. These data come from a study of T cell responses to AZD1222 COVID-19 vaccine. The CDR3 spans 17 residues. The V and J ends lost 0 bases and 3 bases respectively, with 13 bases between them. Germline loops: CDR1 SGHTS, CDR2 YDEGEE. The input for sequencing was peripheral blood, taken on day 0 of AZD1222 vaccination. The chain recombines TRBV5-8 with TRBJ1-6; perhaps TRBD1 as D (5 bases). This receptor was obtained from an adult in good health. The CDR3 DNA is TGTGCCAGCAGCTTGGCCGGCTGGGACGGCTATAATTCACCCCTCCACTTT. Amino acid sequence: CASSLAGWDGYNSPLHF.